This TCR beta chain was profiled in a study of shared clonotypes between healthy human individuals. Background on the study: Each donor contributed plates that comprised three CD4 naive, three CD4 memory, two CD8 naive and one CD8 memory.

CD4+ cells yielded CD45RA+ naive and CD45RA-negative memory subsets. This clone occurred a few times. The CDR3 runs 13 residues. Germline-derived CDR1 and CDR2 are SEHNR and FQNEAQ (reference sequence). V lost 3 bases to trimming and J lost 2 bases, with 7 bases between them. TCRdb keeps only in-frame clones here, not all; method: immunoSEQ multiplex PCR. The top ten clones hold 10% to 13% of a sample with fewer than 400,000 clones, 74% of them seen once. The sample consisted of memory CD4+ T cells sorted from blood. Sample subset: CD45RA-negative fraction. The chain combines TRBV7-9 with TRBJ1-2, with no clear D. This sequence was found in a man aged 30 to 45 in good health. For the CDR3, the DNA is TGTGCCAGCAGCTTCAAAGAGAACTATGGCTACACCTTC. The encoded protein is CASSFKENYGYTF.